Only a few counts were recorded for the clone carrying this TCR beta chain. The CDR3 totals 15 residues. V lost 6 bases and J lost 4; bases outside the gene matches: 11. The germline CDR1 and CDR2 sequences are MNHEY and SMNVEV (reference sequence). The sample is drawn from a study of blood T cell repertoires in COVID-19. As for the study in general: Acute-phase and convalescent COVID-19 samples originated in the United States, Italy and Spain.

Authors' methods: Estimation of nucleated cell counts was performed using reference gene primer amplification. Method: immunoSEQ multiplex PCR; TCRdb's copy keeps in-frame clones and lacks some. V, J and clone size are taken as reported in that table, and D and trimming were inferred from the DNA itself. The sample holds about 210,000 clones, 84% seen once. The origin of this receptor is a woman aged 50 to 60 with active or convalescent COVID-19. Sequenced sample: peripheral blood. The genes are TRBV27 and TRBJ2-7; 8 bases map to TRBD2. The CDR3 loop reads CASRPGAGDAYEQYF. The CDR3 nucleotides are TGTGCCAGCAGGCCGGGAGCGGGAGATGCTTACGAGCAGTACTTC.